This T cell receptor beta chain was recorded in a study of spatial heterogeneity in lung cancer. Using its own MiXCR run on the 5' RACE reads, TCRdb lists one record per CDR3 protein. This sample yields fewer than 7,000 distinct CDR3 sequences, of which about 8% are seen a single time; 15% to 20% belongs to the top ten. Time point specified: sample taken at primary tumor resection. Sequencing was performed on whole RNA extracted from tumor and nontumor lung tissue, or from frozen PBMC, and the material was left unsorted. V lost 2 bases to trimming and J lost 5 bases, with 13 bases between them. Germline lookup yields CDR1 SGHTA and CDR2 FQGTGA. The CDR3 covers 14 residues. This clonotype appeared many times.

Sequenced material: normal lung tissue next to the tumor, taken at surgery. V gene TRBV7-3 combines with J gene TRBJ2-7; no clear D. This sequence originates from a female donor with early-stage non-small cell lung cancer. As DNA, the CDR3 is TGTGCCAGCAGCTTAGGCCAGGTGTCCGACGAGCAGTACTTC. Translating it yields CASSLGQVSDEQYF.